The 7 T cell receptor beta chains below all came from one sample that was sequenced in a study of spatial heterogeneity in lung cancer. TCRdb independently ran MiXCR on the 5' RACE reads; one entry per CDR3 protein. The sample yields 20,000 to 25,000 distinct CDR3 sequences, 4.6% seen once. The time point: sample taken at primary tumor resection. The authors sequenced whole RNA from tumor, nontumor lung or frozen PBMC without sorting. This sample comprised PBMCs, obtained at surgery. These receptors were taken from a male donor with early-stage non-small cell lung cancer.

This clonotype was observed at least ten times. The chain couples TRBV7-8 to TRBJ2-1; 10 bases are a match to TRBD2. V was pared by 4 bases and J by 8 bases, with 11 bases of the junction left unmatched. CDR1 and CDR2 (germline): SGHVS, FQNEAQ. There are 16 residues in the CDR3. Written as DNA, the CDR3 is TGTGCCAGCAGCTCCCCCCTAGCGGGAGCTAATTATGAGCAGTTCTTC. Residues: CASSSPLAGANYEQFF.

This clonotype came up many times. The genes are TRBV27 and TRBJ2-7; D call uncertain. Germline-derived CDR1 and CDR2 are MNHEY and SMNVEV (reference sequence). The CDR3 has 16 residues. V lost 4 bases and J 2 bases, leaving 18 bases between the germline ends. CDR3 loop: CASSSLRALTTYEQYF. The CDR3 DNA follows: TGTGCCAGCAGTTCGCTAAGGGCCCTTACGACCTACGAGCAGTACTTC.

This clonotype occurred many times. The CDR3 reads CASSPGDRVYQETQYF. CDR3 sequence (DNA): TGTGCCAGCTCACCCGGGGACAGGGTATATCAAGAGACCCAGTACTTC. The chain has TRBV18 and TRBJ2-5, with 9 bases lining up with TRBD1. With V trimmed by 3 bases and J by 2 bases, 7 bases remained unmatched. Per the germline V gene, CDR1 is KGHSH and CDR2 is LQKENI. This CDR3 region has 16 residues.

This clonotype was recorded many times. The chain uses TRBV6-2 or TRBV6-3 and TRBJ2-5; TRBD2 aligns across 9 bases. This CDR3 has 17 residues. V lost 0 bases and J lost 1; bases outside the gene matches: 6. Looked up from germline, CDR1 is MNHEY and CDR2 is SVGEGT. The CDR3 here is CASSYSILAGRQETQYF. In nucleotides, the CDR3 is TGTGCCAGCAGTTACTCGATACTAGCGGGTCGCCAAGAGACCCAGTACTTC.

This clonotype was recorded many times. The chain employs TRBV7-6 and TRBJ2-5; D gene ambiguous. The length of the CDR3 is 12 residues. V was pared by 2 bases and J by 4 bases, with 5 bases between. In germline, CDR1 is SGHVS, CDR2 FNYEAQ. CDR3 bases: TGTGCCAGCAGCTTAAGCCGAGAGACCCAGTACTTC. Protein: CASSLSRETQYF.

This clonotype occurred many times. At one boundary the junction diverges from the germline segment, which might be a read error. The genes are TRBV7-7 and TRBJ2-5; D is undetermined. The CDR3 totals 15 residues. Germline V gene sequence: CDR1 SSHAT, CDR2 FNYEAQ (reference sequence). This chain's CDR3 is CASSLVTGPTETQYF. CDR3 nucleotides: TGTGCTAGCAGCTTAGTTACCGGGCCCACGGAGACCCAGTACTTC.

This clonotype has ten or more counts. The chain couples TRBV27 to TRBJ2-7, with D hard to call. V lost 3 bases to trimming and J lost 4 bases, with 10 bases between them. The germline V gene encodes CDR1 MNHEY and CDR2 SMNVEV (reference sequence). The CDR3 loop spans 13 amino acids. The CDR3: CASSFRRNYEQYF. The CDR3, as DNA: TGTGCCAGCAGTTTTCGCAGGAATTACGAGCAGTACTTC.